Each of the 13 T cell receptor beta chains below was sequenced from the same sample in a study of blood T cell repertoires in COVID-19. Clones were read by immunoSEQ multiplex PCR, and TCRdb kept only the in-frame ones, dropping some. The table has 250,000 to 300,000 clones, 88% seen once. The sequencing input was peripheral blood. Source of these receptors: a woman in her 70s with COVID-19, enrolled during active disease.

This CDR3 is CAISESRDQPQHF. CDR3 in DNA: TGTGCCATCAGTGAGTCGAGAGATCAGCCCCAGCATTTT. This chain uses TRBV10-3 with TRBJ1-5; D gene uncertain. V was pared by 0 bases and J by 5 bases, with 5 bases between. CDR3 size: 13 residues. Germline loops: CDR1 ENHRY, CDR2 SYGVKD.

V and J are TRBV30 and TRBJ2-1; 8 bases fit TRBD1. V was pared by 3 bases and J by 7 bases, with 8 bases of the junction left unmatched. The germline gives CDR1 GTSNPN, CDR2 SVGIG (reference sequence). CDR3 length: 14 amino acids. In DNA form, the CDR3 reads TGTGCCTGGAGAGGGCAGGGGGCAAGGAATGAGCAGTTCTTC. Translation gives CAWRGQGARNEQFF.

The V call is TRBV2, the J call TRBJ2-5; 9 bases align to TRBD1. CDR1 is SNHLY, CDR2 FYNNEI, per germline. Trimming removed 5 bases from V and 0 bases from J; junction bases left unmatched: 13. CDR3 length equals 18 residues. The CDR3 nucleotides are TGTGCCAGCAGTCGCCAACCTCCCGGGACAGGGAACCAAGAGACCCAGTACTTC. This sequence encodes CASSRQPPGTGNQETQYF.

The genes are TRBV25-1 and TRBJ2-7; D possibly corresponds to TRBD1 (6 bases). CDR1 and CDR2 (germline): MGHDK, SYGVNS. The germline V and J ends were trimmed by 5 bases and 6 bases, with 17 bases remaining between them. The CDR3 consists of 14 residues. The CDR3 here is CASSRPGDQGEQYF. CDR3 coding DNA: TGTGCCAGCAGTCGCCCAGGGGATCAAGGCGAGCAGTACTTC.

As DNA, the CDR3 is TGTGCCAGTAGTCTAGTCAGCGGATTAGGAGACGAGCAGTACTTC. This codes for CASSLVSGLGDEQYF. The chain employs TRBV19 and TRBJ2-7; perhaps TRBD2 as D (5 bases). The CDR3 length is 15 residues. Trimming left V 5 bases short and J 5 bases short, with 19 bases between. CDR1 is LNHDA, CDR2 SQIVND, per germline (reference sequence).

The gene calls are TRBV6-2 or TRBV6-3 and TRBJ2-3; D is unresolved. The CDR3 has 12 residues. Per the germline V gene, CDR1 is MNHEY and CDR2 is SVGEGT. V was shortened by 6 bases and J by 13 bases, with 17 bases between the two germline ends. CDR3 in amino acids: CASSSTSVAKYF. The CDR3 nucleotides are TGTGCCAGCAGCTCGACATCCGTGGCCAAGTATTTT.

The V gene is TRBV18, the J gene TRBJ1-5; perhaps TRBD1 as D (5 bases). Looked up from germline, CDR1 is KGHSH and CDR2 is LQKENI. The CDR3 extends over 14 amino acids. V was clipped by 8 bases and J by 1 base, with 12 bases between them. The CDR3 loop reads CASHGGGSNQPQHF. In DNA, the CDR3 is TGTGCCAGCCACGGGGGGGGGAGCAATCAGCCCCAGCATTTT.

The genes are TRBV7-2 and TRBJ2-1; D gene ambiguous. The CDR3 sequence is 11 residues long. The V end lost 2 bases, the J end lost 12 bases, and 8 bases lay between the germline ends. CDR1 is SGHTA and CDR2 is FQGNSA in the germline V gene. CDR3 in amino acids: CASSLQIRQFF. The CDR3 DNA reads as TGTGCCAGCAGCTTACAGATACGGCAGTTCTTC.

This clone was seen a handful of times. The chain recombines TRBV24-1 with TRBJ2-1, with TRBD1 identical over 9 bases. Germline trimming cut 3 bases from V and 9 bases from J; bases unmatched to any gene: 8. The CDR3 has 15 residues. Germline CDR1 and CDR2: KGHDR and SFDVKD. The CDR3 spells CATSDTGTGLSEQFF. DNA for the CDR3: TGTGCCACCAGTGATACGGGGACAGGGTTAAGTGAGCAGTTCTTC.

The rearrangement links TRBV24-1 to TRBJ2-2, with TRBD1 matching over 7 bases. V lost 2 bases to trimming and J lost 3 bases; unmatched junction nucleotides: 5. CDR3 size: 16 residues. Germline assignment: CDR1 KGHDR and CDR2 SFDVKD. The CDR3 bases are TGTGCCACCAGTGATTCAGCAGGGGGTTACACCGGGGAGCTGTTTTTT. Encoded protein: CATSDSAGGYTGELFF.

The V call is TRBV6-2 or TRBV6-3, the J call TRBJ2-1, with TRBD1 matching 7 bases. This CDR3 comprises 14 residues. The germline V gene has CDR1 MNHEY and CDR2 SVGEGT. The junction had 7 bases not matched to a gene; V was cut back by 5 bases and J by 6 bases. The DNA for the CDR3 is TGTGCCAGCAGTCGTGACAGGGTTAGCAATGAGCAGTTCTTC. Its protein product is CASSRDRVSNEQFF.

The CDR3 sequence: CASSLYYEQYF. The CDR3 region has the DNA TGTGCCAGCAGCTTGTATTACGAGCAGTACTTC. This rearrangement joins TRBV5-5 to TRBJ2-7; no definite D call. There are 11 residues in the CDR3. Germline V gene sequence: CDR1 SGHKS, CDR2 YYEKEE (reference sequence). V gave up 1 base and J gave up 4 bases, with 3 bases separating them.

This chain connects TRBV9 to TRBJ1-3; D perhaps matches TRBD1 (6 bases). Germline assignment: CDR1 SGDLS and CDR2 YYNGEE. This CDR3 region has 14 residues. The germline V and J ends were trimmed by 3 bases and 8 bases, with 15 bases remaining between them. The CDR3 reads CASSAETGLDTIYF. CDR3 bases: TGTGCCAGCAGCGCCGAAACAGGGTTGGACACCATATATTTT.